These T cell receptor beta chains were read from a single sample in a study of blood T cell repertoires in COVID-19. The protocol was immunoSEQ multiplex PCR, while the TCRdb copy is restricted to in-frame clones and leaves out a portion. There are 90,000 to 110,000 clones in the sample; roughly four fifths occur only once, and 8% to 9.5% lies in the top ten. Sample: peripheral blood. All receptors come from a woman aged 70 to 79 with acute or convalescent COVID-19. CDR3s include the opening cysteine and the closing phenylalanine or tryptophan. D genes are given only for firm matches. Size values are once, few and many counts, or a class for expanded clones, and some rows have none.

J: TRBJ2-1; V: TRBV10-3; length: 13; size: -; D: TRBD2; DNA: TGTGCCATCGCTAGCGGGGATTACAATGAGCAGTTCTTC; CDR3: CAIASGDYNEQFF
J: TRBJ2-7; V: TRBV2; length: 15; size: -; D: TRBD1; DNA: TGTGCCAGCAGAACCGGGACAGGGAGCTCCTACGAGCAGTACTTC; CDR3: CASRTGTGSSYEQYF
J: TRBJ2-3; V: TRBV5-1; length: 16; size: -; D: -; DNA: TGCGCCAGCAGCCCGAACAGGATCCTTGGGACAGATACGCAGTATTTT; CDR3: CASSPNRILGTDTQYF
J: TRBJ1-5; V: TRBV28; length: 13; size: -; D: -; DNA: TGTGCCAGCGGACAGTACAGCAATCAGCCCCAGCATTTT; CDR3: CASGQYSNQPQHF
J: TRBJ1-1; V: TRBV3-1/TRBV3-2; length: 14; size: -; D: -; DNA: TGTGCCAGCAGCCAAGTGGCACAGGTCACTGAAGCTTTCTTT; CDR3: CASSQVAQVTEAFF
J: TRBJ1-4; V: TRBV3-1/TRBV3-2; length: 16; size: -; D: -; DNA: TGTGCCAGCAGCCAAGATATAGAAGGGGTTGTTGAAAAACTGTTTTTT; CDR3: CASSQDIEGVVEKLFF
J: TRBJ2-1; V: TRBV6-1; length: 15; size: -; D: TRBD2; DNA: TGTGCCAGCACTCGGGGCGCGGGAGAGCGCAATGAGCAGTTCTTC; CDR3: CASTRGAGERNEQFF
J: TRBJ1-2; V: TRBV28; length: 15; size: -; D: -; DNA: TGTGCCAGCAGCCCAACTGCCGGGGGTAACTATGGCTACACCTTC; CDR3: CASSPTAGGNYGYTF
J: TRBJ1-2; V: TRBV6-1; length: 13; size: -; D: -; DNA: TGTGCCAGCAGTGATTTAACGGAGGGTGGCTACACCTTC; CDR3: CASSDLTEGGYTF
J: TRBJ2-1; V: TRBV28; length: 12; size: -; D: TRBD2; DNA: TGTGCCAGCAGTTCGTGGACTAGCCTACAGTTCTTC; CDR3: CASSSWTSLQFF
J: TRBJ2-5; V: TRBV7-2; length: 13; size: once; D: -; DNA: TGTGCCACATCAGGGATTTATCAAGAGACCCAGTACTTC; CDR3: CATSGIYQETQYF
J: TRBJ2-2; V: TRBV2; length: 14; size: few; D: -; DNA: TGTGCCAGCAGTAAGCTTACGAACACCGGGGAGCTGTTTTTT; CDR3: CASSKLTNTGELFF
J: TRBJ2-7; V: TRBV7-2; length: 15; size: -; D: TRBD2; DNA: TGTGCCAGCAGAATCGGGTTGGCGGGAGCCTACGAGCAGTACTTC; CDR3: CASRIGLAGAYEQYF
J: TRBJ1-5; V: TRBV12-3/TRBV12-4; length: 13; size: -; D: -; DNA: TGTGCCAGCAGTTTGAACAGGATCGGGCCCCAGCATTTT; CDR3: CASSLNRIGPQHF
J: TRBJ2-2; V: TRBV5-1; length: 18; size: -; D: -; DNA: TGCGCCAGCAGCTTGAGGGTACAGGGCGCGTCGAACACCGGGGAGCTGTTTTTT; CDR3: CASSLRVQGASNTGELFF
J: TRBJ2-5; V: TRBV4-1; length: 17; size: -; D: TRBD2; DNA: TGCGCCAGCAGCCAGGGGGCGACCGGGACTAGCAGAGAGACCCAGTACTTC; CDR3: CASSQGATGTSRETQYF
J: TRBJ2-1; V: TRBV7-2; length: 16; size: -; D: TRBD2; DNA: TGTGCCAGCACCCCCTATAGCGGGGGGCCGAAGGCTGAGCAGTTCTTC; CDR3: CASTPYSGGPKAEQFF
J: TRBJ2-2; V: TRBV2; length: 15; size: -; D: -; DNA: TGTGCCAGCAGTGACGACATAGCGAACACCGGGGAGCTGTTTTTT; CDR3: CASSDDIANTGELFF
J: TRBJ2-1; V: TRBV14; length: 17; size: -; D: TRBD2; DNA: TGTGCCAGCAGCCTGACCCCCGCGGGGGGCCGCTACAATGAGCAGTTCTTC; CDR3: CASSLTPAGGRYNEQFF
J: TRBJ1-4; V: TRBV30; length: 16; size: -; D: TRBD1; DNA: TGTGCCTGGAATAATGGGACAGGGGGCGCGCGGGAAAAACTGTTTTTT; CDR3: CAWNNGTGGAREKLFF
J: TRBJ2-7; V: TRBV27; length: 13; size: few; D: -; DNA: TGTGCTACGGGCCGGGGGAGCTCCTACGAGCAGTACTTC; CDR3: CATGRGSSYEQYF
J: TRBJ2-6; V: TRBV4-2; length: 18; size: -; D: TRBD2; DNA: TGTGCCAGCAGCCAAGGACTAGCGGGAGCCCCTGGGGCCAACGTCCTGACTTTC; CDR3: CASSQGLAGAPGANVLTF
J: TRBJ1-2; V: TRBV6-2/TRBV6-3; length: 17; size: once; D: TRBD1; DNA: TGTGCCAGCAGTTACTCGACGGGACAGGGAAATCACTATGGCTACACCTTC; CDR3: CASSYSTGQGNHYGYTF
J: TRBJ1-1; V: TRBV7-9; length: 14; size: -; D: -; DNA: TGTGCCAGCAGCTTAGGGGCGCCCAACACTGAAGCTTTCTTT; CDR3: CASSLGAPNTEAFF
J: TRBJ1-2; V: TRBV6-2/TRBV6-3; length: 13; size: -; D: -; DNA: TGTGCCAGCAGTCCCCCCCACAGTCACGGCTACACCTTC; CDR3: CASSPPHSHGYTF
J: TRBJ2-3; V: TRBV5-4; length: 15; size: -; D: TRBD1; DNA: TGTGCCAGCAGCTTGTGGACAGGGTCGTCAGATACGCAGTATTTT; CDR3: CASSLWTGSSDTQYF
J: TRBJ1-2; V: TRBV11-2; length: 14; size: -; D: TRBD1; DNA: TGTGCCAGCAGCTTAGAGAGGACAGGTCGTGGCTACACCTTC; CDR3: CASSLERTGRGYTF
J: TRBJ2-1; V: TRBV29-1; length: 15; size: once; D: TRBD1; DNA: TGCAGCGTAGACTTAACAGGGGCCTCCTACAATGAGCAGTTCTTC; CDR3: CSVDLTGASYNEQFF
J: TRBJ2-7; V: TRBV4-1; length: 15; size: few; D: TRBD2; DNA: TGCGCCAGCAGCGCACTAGCGGGAGGGCCCTACGAGCAGTACTTC; CDR3: CASSALAGGPYEQYF
J: TRBJ2-1; V: TRBV9; length: 15; size: -; D: TRBD2; DNA: TGTGCCAGCAGCGTAAGGACAGCGGGAGCGATTGAGCAGTTCTTC; CDR3: CASSVRTAGAIEQFF
J: TRBJ2-3; V: TRBV19; length: 15; size: -; D: -; DNA: TGTGCCAGTAGTATAAACGGGGGAGGCGCAGATACGCAGTATTTT; CDR3: CASSINGGGADTQYF
J: TRBJ1-1; V: TRBV9; length: 15; size: -; D: -; DNA: TGTGCCAGCAGCGTAGTCGGGGGGTTGAACACTGAAGCTTTCTTT; CDR3: CASSVVGGLNTEAFF
J: TRBJ2-1; V: TRBV3-1/TRBV3-2; length: 19; size: -; D: TRBD2; DNA: TGTGCCAGCAGCGGGGGTCCAACCGGGACTAGCGGAAATTACAATGAGCAGTTCTTC; CDR3: CASSGGPTGTSGNYNEQFF
J: TRBJ2-2; V: TRBV28; length: 14; size: -; D: -; DNA: TGTGCCAGCAGTTTGGGAGGGAACACCGGGGAGCTGTTTTTT; CDR3: CASSLGGNTGELFF
J: TRBJ1-2; V: TRBV6-5; length: 15; size: -; D: -; DNA: TGTGCCAGCAGTTCGGGGAGGGGGGGAAACTATGGCTACACCTTC; CDR3: CASSSGRGGNYGYTF
J: TRBJ2-5; V: TRBV10-1; length: 15; size: -; D: TRBD1; DNA: TGCGCCAGCAGTGAATTGGGACAGGGGCAAGAGACCCAGTACTTC; CDR3: CASSELGQGQETQYF
J: TRBJ1-2; V: TRBV2; length: 16; size: -; D: -; DNA: TGTGCCAGCAGTGAAGCGCTTCGGGCGGGCAGATATGGCTACACCTTC; CDR3: CASSEALRAGRYGYTF
J: TRBJ2-5; V: TRBV9; length: 18; size: -; D: TRBD2; DNA: TGTGCCAGCAGCGTTGGAACTTCAGCGGGAGGCAACCAAGAGACCCAGTACTTC; CDR3: CASSVGTSAGGNQETQYF
J: TRBJ2-3; V: TRBV27; length: 15; size: -; D: -; DNA: TGTGCCAGCAGTTTATGGGGAGGCGGCACAGGTACGCAGTATTTT; CDR3: CASSLWGGGTGTQYF
J: TRBJ2-1; V: TRBV6-2/TRBV6-3; length: 20; size: -; D: TRBD2; DNA: TGTGCCAGCAGCCCAACTCCGGGACTAGCGGGGGCCGCTTTGGACAATGAGCAGTTCTTC; CDR3: CASSPTPGLAGAALDNEQFF
J: TRBJ2-2; V: TRBV7-9; length: 14; size: -; D: -; DNA: TGTGCCAGCAGCCCCGACAGTAACACCGGGGAGCTGTTTTTT; CDR3: CASSPDSNTGELFF
J: TRBJ1-1; V: TRBV12-5; length: 20; size: few; D: TRBD1; DNA: TGTGCTAGTGGTTTGGCCATAGGGACAGGGCGAAGTGTCATGAACACTGAAGCTTTCTTT; CDR3: CASGLAIGTGRSVMNTEAFF
J: TRBJ1-6; V: TRBV6-5; length: 15; size: few; D: -; DNA: TGTGCCAGCAGTTACTCGACAGGTTATGGTTCACCCCTCCACTTT; CDR3: CASSYSTGYGSPLHF
J: TRBJ1-1; V: TRBV18; length: 15; size: -; D: TRBD1; DNA: TGTGCCAGCTCACCACGGACAGGGGGCAACACTGAAGCTTTCTTT; CDR3: CASSPRTGGNTEAFF
J: TRBJ2-7; V: TRBV6-5; length: 13; size: -; D: -; DNA: TGTGCCAGCAGCGCGGCCTCCCCTAGGGAGCAGTACTTC; CDR3: CASSAASPREQYF
J: TRBJ2-1; V: TRBV7-8; length: 14; size: -; D: -; DNA: TGTGCCAGCAGCTCGGACTCCCGGGTGGTTGAGCAGTTCTTC; CDR3: CASSSDSRVVEQFF
J: TRBJ1-2; V: TRBV7-9; length: 16; size: once; D: -; DNA: TGTGCCAGCAGCTTAGAGAGACCGGGGGATCTATTTGGCTACACCTTC; CDR3: CASSLERPGDLFGYTF
J: TRBJ1-2; V: TRBV27; length: 11; size: -; D: TRBD1; DNA: TGTGCCAGCGGACAGGGAGGTGGCTACACCTTC; CDR3: CASGQGGGYTF
J: TRBJ2-1; V: TRBV3-1/TRBV3-2; length: 18; size: few; D: TRBD2; DNA: TGTGCCAGCAGCCATCCTCCCGGGACTAGCGGGAGATTTGGTGAGCAGTTCTTC; CDR3: CASSHPPGTSGRFGEQFF
J: TRBJ2-3; V: TRBV11-2; length: 15; size: -; D: TRBD2; DNA: TGTGCCAGCAGCACCCTGGGACTACTCACAGATACGCAGTATTTT; CDR3: CASSTLGLLTDTQYF
J: TRBJ2-5; V: TRBV19; length: 15; size: -; D: TRBD2; DNA: TGTGCCAGTAGTATAGGGACTAGCGGCCAAGAGACCCAGTACTTC; CDR3: CASSIGTSGQETQYF
J: TRBJ1-1; V: TRBV30; length: 12; size: -; D: -; DNA: TGTGCCTGGAAACTGCGGAACACTGAAGCTTTCTTT; CDR3: CAWKLRNTEAFF
J: TRBJ1-1; V: TRBV9; length: 15; size: once; D: TRBD1; DNA: TGTGCCAGCAGCGTAGAGGCGACAGGGACCACTGAAGCTTTCTTT; CDR3: CASSVEATGTTEAFF